A selection of T cell receptor beta chains follows, all from one sample in a study of blood T cell repertoires in COVID-19. The table came from immunoSEQ multiplex PCR; TCRdb's copy has only in-frame clones and leaves some out. This table has about 260,000 clones, more than 80% appearing once. The sequenced material came from PBMCs or T cells enriched from blood (not recorded which). The receptor set was obtained from a man aged 50-59 years who had been exposed to COVID-19. Both conserved end residues are part of each CDR3. A D gene is named only where the DNA matches it firmly. Size is stated for part of the rows, as once, few or many counts, or as a class when the clone is expanded.

NA	TRBV5-6	TRBJ1-1	NA	CASSLAGWAGTEAFF	TGTGCCAGCAGCTTGGCTGGGTGGGCGGGGACTGAAGCTTTCTTT
NA	TRBV18	TRBJ1-1	NA	CASSPSGATEAFF	TGTGCCAGCTCACCAAGCGGGGCCACTGAAGCTTTCTTT
NA	TRBV27	TRBJ1-3	NA	CASSPTWSQTGRRLGNTIYF	TGTGCCAGCAGCCCAACGTGGTCCCAAACTGGGAGAAGGTTGGGAAACACCATATATTTT
TRBD1	TRBV11-1	TRBJ1-3	NA	CASSSTRGTGNTIYF	TGTGCCAGCAGCTCCACCAGGGGGACCGGAAACACCATATATTTT
NA	TRBV9	TRBJ2-1	NA	CASSVAGTPRGSYNEQFF	TGTGCCAGCAGCGTAGCGGGAACCCCGCGAGGGTCCTACAATGAGCAGTTCTTC
NA	TRBV29-1	TRBJ2-4	once	CSVLDIRPYF	TGCAGCGTTTTGGACATTCGTCCGTACTTC
NA	TRBV7-6	TRBJ2-6	NA	CASSLAGARGANVLTF	TGTGCCAGCAGCTTGGCGGGGGCGCGTGGGGCCAACGTCCTGACTTTC
NA	TRBV19	TRBJ1-5	NA	CASSFLNQPQHF	TGTGCCAGTAGTTTCCTCAATCAGCCCCAGCATTTT
NA	TRBV27	TRBJ1-3	NA	CASSLNGGNTIYF	TGTGCCAGCAGTTTAAACGGTGGAAACACCATATATTTT
NA	TRBV11-2	TRBJ2-1	NA	CASGFPRGVSSYNEQFF	TGTGCCAGCGGCTTTCCGCGGGGTGTGAGCTCCTACAATGAGCAGTTCTTC
NA	TRBV27	TRBJ1-5	NA	CASSLGGGQSNQPQHF	TGTGCCAGCAGTTTGGGCGGGGGGCAGAGCAATCAGCCCCAGCATTTT
TRBD1	TRBV3-1/TRBV3-2	TRBJ1-5	NA	CASSRTGRQPQHF	TGTGCCAGCAGCCGGACAGGGCGTCAGCCCCAGCATTTT